The sample holds a few counts of the clone carrying this TCR beta chain. The CDR3 consists of 13 residues. The ends lost 8 bases at V and 7 bases at J; junction bases unmatched: 8. The data derive from a study of response to subunit inactivated influenza vaccine. Using its own MiXCR run on the RT-PCR reads, TCRdb lists one record per CDR3 protein. The repertoire holds about 500,000 distinct CDR3 sequences, with approximately 13% as singletons. The sequenced sample was PBMCs from blood, obtained 35 to 45 days after vaccination. The J gene is TRBJ2-1, the V gene TRBV12-3 or TRBV12-4, with 7 bases lining up with TRBD1. The sequence was collected from a man aged 45-65 years who received an inactivated influenza vaccine. CDR3 sequence (DNA): TGTGCCAGCCATCAGGGGGTTAGAAATGAGCAGTTCTTC. Amino acids: CASHQGVRNEQFF.